The 13 T cell receptor beta chains below all came from one sample that was sequenced in a study of CD8+ T cells in alopecia areata. cDNA prepared by RNA extraction and subsequent reverse transcription served as the template for sequencing. Data came from immunoSEQ multiplex PCR; TCRdb stores just in-frame clones and leaves some out. Here the sample spans about 180,000 clones, roughly 63% being singletons. Sequenced here: CD4+ T cells sorted from blood, sampled at week 0. All receptors come from a human donor with alopecia areata.

The V call is TRBV4-3, the J call TRBJ2-5; D may be TRBD1 (5 bases). Germline values: CDR1 LGHNA, CDR2 YSLEER. The CDR3 length is 13 residues. With 2 bases removed from V and 2 bases from J, the gap between germline ends came to 6 bases. The CDR3 coding sequence is TGCGCCAGCAGCCAACAGGGTCAAGAGACCCAGTACTTC. Translation gives CASSQQGQETQYF.

The rearrangement joins TRBV19 to TRBJ1-2; possible D gene TRBD1, 5 bases. This CDR3 spans 16 amino acids. Germline V CDR1 and CDR2: LNHDA, SQIVND (reference sequence). V was pared by 2 bases and J by 4 bases, with 17 bases between. The chain's CDR3 is CASSISKGKGSYGYTF. In DNA form, the CDR3 reads TGTGCCAGTAGTATATCCAAGGGGAAGGGATCCTATGGCTACACCTTC.

This clone came up a few times. The rearrangement joins TRBV10-3 to TRBJ1-2, with D perhaps TRBD1 (6 bases). CDR1 ENHRY and CDR2 SYGVKD come from the germline V gene. Trimming cost V 2 bases and J 4 bases, with 14 bases left between them. CDR3 size: 15 residues. The DNA of the CDR3 is TGTGCCATCAGTGAGACGCCAGGGGCCTTCTATGGCTACACCTTC. Translating gives CAISETPGAFYGYTF.

This clone was counted between two and nine times. The rearrangement uses TRBV5-6 and TRBJ1-2; TRBD1 might be the D (5 bases). This CDR3 contains 16 residues. CDR1 and CDR2 (germline): SGHDT, YYEEEE. The ends were cut back, 3 bases at V and 4 bases at J, with 19 bases in the middle. The CDR3 sequence: CASSYLGDRQTYGYTF. CDR3 nucleotides: TGTGCCAGCAGCTACCTTGGGGACCGGCAGACCTATGGCTACACCTTC.

The chain links TRBV7-6 to TRBJ1-5; D possibly corresponds to TRBD1 (5 bases). Germline-derived CDR1 and CDR2 are SGHVS and FNYEAQ. The CDR3 contains 16 residues. V dropped 5 bases and J dropped 1 base, with 15 bases sitting between them. The CDR3 reads CASSLGRWGSNQPQHF. The CDR3 bases are TGTGCCAGCAGCCTGGGACGGTGGGGGAGCAATCAGCCCCAGCATTTT. The complete variable domain, with remaining parts taken from reference TRBV7-6 and TRBJ1-5, reads GAGVSQSPRYKVTKRGQDVALRCDPISGHVSLYWYRQALGQGPEFLTYFNYEAQQDKSGLPNDRFSAERPEGSISTLTIQRTEQRDSAMYRCASSLGRWGSNQPQHFGDGTRLSIL.

This rearrangement joins TRBV7-2 to TRBJ2-3; TRBD2 matches 10 bases. With V trimmed by 5 bases and J by 1 base, 6 bases remained unmatched. This CDR3 is built from 16 residues. The V gene's germline CDR1 is SGHTA and CDR2 FQGNSA. CDR3 sequence reads: CASSPTTSGRTDTQYF. CDR3 in DNA: TGTGCCAGCAGCCCAACGACTAGCGGGCGCACAGATACGCAGTATTTT.

The rearrangement uses TRBV29-1 and TRBJ2-1; tentatively, D is TRBD2 (5 bases). Germline-derived CDR1 and CDR2 are SQVTM and ANQGSEA. Trimming pared 6 bases from V and 2 bases from J, leaving 11 bases between. This CDR3 region has 13 residues. CDR3 DNA sequence: TGCAGCGTCGGACTCACCACCTACAATGAGCAGTTCTTC. Its protein is CSVGLTTYNEQFF.

The V call is TRBV2, the J call TRBJ2-7, with 7 bases aligning to TRBD2. Losses at the gene ends were 5 bases for V and 0 bases for J; bases not matched to a gene: 4. This CDR3 comprises 14 residues. The germline V gene encodes CDR1 SNHLY and CDR2 FYNNEI. In DNA form, the CDR3 reads TGTGCCAGCAGTTCCGGGGGGTACTCCTACGAGCAGTACTTC. It translates to CASSSGGYSYEQYF.

This sequence joins TRBV5-1 and TRBJ1-2, with TRBD1 identical over 10 bases. Germline CDR1 reads SGHRS; CDR2 reads YFSETQ. CDR3 size: 14 residues. V was clipped by 5 bases and J by 8 bases; unmatched bases: 9. DNA for the CDR3: TGCGCCAGCAGAGCGACCGGGACAGGGGACGGCTACACCTTC. It encodes CASRATGTGDGYTF.

The rearrangement links TRBV2 to TRBJ1-1; 8 positions agree with TRBD1. J lost 3 bases, V lost 5 bases, and 8 bases had no gene match. The CDR3 runs 15 residues. CDR1 and CDR2 (germline): SNHLY, FYNNEI. The CDR3 nucleotides read TGTGCCAGCAGTCTCTCGACAGGGGAGGACACTGAAGCTTTCTTT. It codes for CASSLSTGEDTEAFF.

The chain has TRBV27 and TRBJ2-3; possible D gene TRBD2, 5 bases. V was cut by 6 bases and J by 1 base, with 20 bases left in between. Germline V gene data show CDR1 as MNHEY and CDR2 as SMNVEV (reference sequence). CDR3 length: 17 amino acids. CDR3 sequence: CASSPPDSVLRTDTQYF. The CDR3 DNA follows: TGTGCCAGCAGCCCTCCGGACTCCGTTTTGCGCACAGATACGCAGTATTTT.

V and J are TRBV14 and TRBJ1-1; the D gene is possibly TRBD1 (5 bases). Trimming left V 4 bases short and J 5 bases short, with 14 bases between. The CDR3 spans 14 residues. The germline V gene has CDR1 SGHDN and CDR2 FVKESK. The CDR3 loop is CASSPTIGGTEAFF. In nucleotides, the CDR3 is TGTGCCAGCAGCCCGACAATCGGGGGTACTGAAGCTTTCTTT.

This rearrangement joins TRBV29-1 to TRBJ2-7, with D unresolved. The CDR3 runs to 12 residues. V lost 6 bases and J lost 6, with 15 bases in between. Per the germline V gene, CDR1 is SQVTM and CDR2 is ANQGSEA. The CDR3 spells CSVTSTGPEQYF. CDR3 in DNA: TGCAGCGTCACCTCTACCGGGCCCGAGCAGTACTTC.